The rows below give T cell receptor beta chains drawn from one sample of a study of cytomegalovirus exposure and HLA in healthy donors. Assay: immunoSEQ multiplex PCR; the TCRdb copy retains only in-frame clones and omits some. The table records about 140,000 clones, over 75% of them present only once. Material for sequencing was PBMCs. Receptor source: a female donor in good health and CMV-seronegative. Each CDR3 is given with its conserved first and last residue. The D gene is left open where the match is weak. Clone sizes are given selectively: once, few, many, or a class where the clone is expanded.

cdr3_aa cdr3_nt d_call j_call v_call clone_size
CASRFTGGAYEQYF TGTGCCAGCAGGTTTACAGGGGGGGCCTACGAGCAGTACTTC . TRBJ2-7 TRBV25-1 .
CASSPHREGHNSPLHF TGTGCCAGCAGCCCCCACCGTGAGGGCCATAATTCACCCCTCCACTTT . TRBJ1-6 TRBV7-8 once
CASSPRAGTQHF TGTGCCAGCAGTCCCCGCGCGGGGACCCAGCATTTT . TRBJ1-5 TRBV6-5 once
CASSQESGADYEQYF TGCGCCAGCAGCCAAGAGTCAGGGGCCGACTACGAGCAGTACTTC . TRBJ2-7 TRBV4-1 few
CASSPLAGGSNEQFF TGTGCCAGCAGTCCTCTCGCGGGAGGCAGTAATGAGCAGTTCTTC TRBD2 TRBJ2-1 TRBV28 .
CASSLDGLGGEKLFF TGTGCCAGCAGCTTAGACGGGCTCGGGGGAGAAAAACTGTTTTTT . TRBJ1-4 TRBV7-9 .
CSAMGDGYTF TGCAGTGCTATGGGAGATGGCTACACCTTC . TRBJ1-2 TRBV20-1 once
CASSQAYRPYEQYF TGTGCCAGCAGTCAGGCCTACCGACCCTACGAGCAGTACTTC . TRBJ2-7 TRBV27 .
CASSLDRGPANEKLFF TGCGCCAGCAGCTTGGATAGGGGGCCGGCTAATGAAAAACTGTTTTTT TRBD1 TRBJ1-4 TRBV5-1 .
CASSYPPSTGNEQYF TGTGCCAGCAGTTATCCACCCAGTACAGGGAACGAGCAGTACTTC . TRBJ2-7 TRBV6-5 few
CASRTGQGSYEQYF TGTGCCAGCAGAACCGGACAGGGAAGCTACGAGCAGTACTTC TRBD1 TRBJ2-7 TRBV27 .
CASSQDSADEQFF TGCGCCAGCAGCCAAGATTCCGCGGATGAGCAGTTCTTC . TRBJ2-1 TRBV4-1 .
CASSKQGIEEIINEQFF TGTGCCAGCAGTAAACAGGGCATCGAGGAAATAATCAATGAGCAGTTCTTC . TRBJ2-1 TRBV6-4 .
CASSDYTEAFF TGTGCCAGCAGTGACTACACTGAAGCTTTCTTT . TRBJ1-1 TRBV6-1 .
CASSIQGEWTEAFF TGTGCCAGCAGTATCCAGGGGGAATGGACTGAAGCTTTCTTT TRBD1 TRBJ1-1 TRBV6-6 once
CASSESTSSYNEQFF TGCGCCAGCAGTGAGTCAACCAGCTCCTACAATGAGCAGTTCTTC . TRBJ2-1 TRBV10-2 .
CASSFRGLTNEKLFF TGTGCCAGCAGTTTCAGGGGGCTTACTAATGAAAAACTGTTTTTT TRBD1 TRBJ1-4 TRBV28 .
CAWSVTGAYNEQFF TGTGCCTGGAGTGTAACGGGAGCATACAATGAGCAGTTCTTC . TRBJ2-1 TRBV30 few
CASSPLSAGERETQYF TGTGCCAGCAGCCCCCTATCGGCGGGAGAGAGAGAGACCCAGTACTTC TRBD2 TRBJ2-5 TRBV27 once
CASSLPGLAGGRETQYF TGCGCCAGCAGCTTGCCGGGACTAGCGGGAGGGAGGGAGACCCAGTACTTC TRBD2 TRBJ2-5 TRBV5-1 .
CASSSPKRADTQYF TGTGCCAGCAGCTCACCTAAGAGGGCAGATACGCAGTATTTT . TRBJ2-3 TRBV7-2 .
CASSAQGGPNTEAFF TGTGCCAGCAGCGCCCAAGGGGGCCCGAACACTGAAGCTTTCTTT . TRBJ1-1 TRBV21-1 .
CASSLWEVENEQYF TGTGCCAGCAGCTTGTGGGAGGTTGAAAACGAGCAGTACTTC . TRBJ2-7 TRBV5-4 .
CASQGSGAYEQYF TGTGCCAGCCAGGGGTCTGGGGCCTACGAGCAGTACTTC . TRBJ2-7 TRBV18 once
CSVGESVFNTDTQYF TGCAGCGTTGGTGAGTCCGTCTTCAACACAGATACGCAGTATTTT . TRBJ2-3 TRBV29-1 .
CASSESAPGQFYEQYF TGTGCCAGCAGCGAAAGCGCACCGGGACAGTTCTACGAGCAGTACTTC TRBD1 TRBJ2-7 TRBV7-9 .
CASSDSMRQRGGGYTF TGTGCCAGCAGCGATAGCATGAGACAGCGGGGTGGGGGCTACACCTTC . TRBJ1-2 TRBV5-5 few
CASSPGQGASEAFF TGTGCCAGCTCACCCGGACAGGGGGCTTCTGAAGCTTTCTTT TRBD1 TRBJ1-1 TRBV18 .
CASSPSGSTEAFF TGTGCCAGCTCACCCAGCGGTAGCACTGAAGCTTTCTTT . TRBJ1-1 TRBV18 .
CASSEGGGQGTQYF TGTGCCAGCAGTGAAGGGGGGGGCCAGGGTACGCAGTATTTT . TRBJ2-3 TRBV6-1 .
CASSMGGWDEQFF TGTGCCAGTAGTATGGGGGGTTGGGATGAGCAGTTCTTC . TRBJ2-1 TRBV19 .
CASSQTNFGQGMAEAFF TGCGCCAGCAGCCAAACAAATTTCGGACAGGGTATGGCTGAAGCTTTCTTT TRBD1 TRBJ1-1 TRBV4-1 .
CASSLGGGTDTQYF TGCGCCAGCAGCTTGGGGGGGGGCACAGATACGCAGTATTTT . TRBJ2-3 TRBV5-1 .
CASSFLPQGSDEQFF TGTGCCAGCAGCTTTTTACCACAGGGAAGCGATGAGCAGTTCTTC . TRBJ2-1 TRBV7-9 .
CASSWGRTEAFF TGTGCCAGCAGTTGGGGGAGGACTGAAGCTTTCTTT . TRBJ1-1 TRBV6-6 once
CASSPEGRYQPQHF TGTGCCAGCAGTCCGGAGGGTCGGTATCAGCCCCAGCATTTT . TRBJ1-5 TRBV28 .
CATSRDRGPETQYF TGTGCCACCAGCAGAGATCGGGGTCCGGAGACCCAGTACTTC . TRBJ2-5 TRBV15 .
CASSPTPGTRQYNEQFF TGTGCCAGCAGCCCGACGCCCGGGACTAGGCAGTACAATGAGCAGTTCTTC TRBD2 TRBJ2-1 TRBV5-6 .
CASSLGGGREGYTF TGTGCCAGCAGCTTGGGAGGGGGCCGAGAGGGCTACACCTTC TRBD1 TRBJ1-2 TRBV5-6 .
CSSSPSEETQYF TGTTCCAGCAGCCCCTCCGAAGAGACCCAGTACTTC . TRBJ2-5 TRBV7-9 .
CAISDPRDSGNQPQHF TGTGCCATCAGTGATCCCCGGGACAGTGGCAATCAGCCCCAGCATTTT TRBD1 TRBJ1-5 TRBV10-3 .
CASSLDGDRGQYEQYF TGTGCCAGCAGCTTAGATGGGGACAGGGGGCAATACGAGCAGTACTTC TRBD1 TRBJ2-7 TRBV7-8 .
CASSLRTLPSYEQYF TGTGCCAGCAGCCTCCGGACTCTCCCCTCCTACGAGCAGTACTTC . TRBJ2-7 TRBV13 .
CASSYYLNSGPQHF TGTGCCAGCAGTTACTACCTTAACTCGGGGCCCCAGCATTTT . TRBJ1-5 TRBV6-5 .
CASSQGGLNEQFF TGTGCCAGCAGCCAAGGCGGGTTAAATGAGCAGTTCTTC . TRBJ2-1 TRBV14 .
CASSAGGNQPQHF TGTGCCAGCAGTGCAGGGGGAAATCAGCCCCAGCATTTT TRBD1 TRBJ1-5 TRBV25-1 .
CASSEGLAGIDTQYF TGTGCCAGCAGTGAAGGGCTAGCGGGTATCGATACGCAGTATTTT TRBD2 TRBJ2-3 TRBV6-1 once
CASSFLAGRSVEQYF TGTGCCAGCAGCTTCCTAGCGGGGAGGTCAGTCGAGCAGTACTTC TRBD2 TRBJ2-7 TRBV5-6 few
CASSLGSGGTGELFF TGTGCCAGCAGCTTAGGGTCAGGGGGGACCGGGGAGCTGTTTTTT . TRBJ2-2 TRBV7-6 .
CASSLAGTDYGYTF TGTGCCAGCAGCTTGGCCGGGACAGACTATGGCTACACCTTC TRBD1 TRBJ1-2 TRBV5-4 few
CASSLRDRNTEAFF TGTGCCAGCAGTTTAAGGGACAGGAACACTGAAGCTTTCTTT TRBD1 TRBJ1-1 TRBV28 .
CASSYSPAAEAFF TGTGCCAGCAGCTACAGCCCCGCTGCTGAAGCTTTCTTT . TRBJ1-1 TRBV11-1 .
CASSVAPGGARTEAFF TGTGCCAGCAGCGTTGCTCCAGGGGGCGCGCGCACTGAAGCTTTCTTT TRBD1 TRBJ1-1 TRBV9 .
CASSLAAGGEETQYF TGTGCTAGCAGCTTAGCAGCGGGAGGCGAGGAGACCCAGTACTTC TRBD2 TRBJ2-5 TRBV7-7 few
CASSVRGDGYGYTF TGTGCCAGCAGTGTCAGGGGGGATGGCTATGGCTACACCTTC TRBD1 TRBJ1-2 TRBV2 .
CASSLGSNSYEQYF TGTGCCAGCAGCCTCGGTAGTAACTCCTACGAGCAGTACTTC . TRBJ2-7 TRBV7-6 few
CASSPIPF TGTGCCAGCAGCCCTATACCTTTC . TRBJ2-7 TRBV3-1/TRBV3-2 .